The sequence of this TCR beta chain was determined in a study of cytomegalovirus exposure and HLA in healthy donors. Study-level background: One earlier analysis, a look at roughly 180 million T cells, found almost 120 million unique TCR beta sequences.

This CDR3 is built from 14 residues. J gave up 4 bases and V 3 bases, and 5 bases lay outside the gene matches. Germline V gene data show CDR1 as MDHEN and CDR2 as SYDVKM. 60 Vbeta and 13 Jbeta primers were used in PCR. As processed by the authors: Around 10 million shared chains were among 80 million or so unique TCR beta chains counted in a later analysis. Repertoires were generated with immunoSEQ multiplex PCR, while TCRdb's copy carries only in-frame clones and drops some. V and J calls plus clone size are reproduced from that table; the DNA served to infer D and trimming. Of fewer than 200,000 clones in the sample, about 81% were seen once. With respect to this clone: Its specificity is not known.

The study's findings and limits: A few CMV-associated chains were confirmed in vitro to be specific for CMV antigens. In a later analysis, at a false discovery rate of 0.05, fewer than 20,000 TCR beta sequences matched HLA alleles.

The genes are TRBV28 and TRBJ1-1; TRBD1 matches at 7 bases. Sequencing was performed on PBMCs. This TCR was sampled from a girl aged 2 to 10 in good health and CMV-seropositive. DNA for the CDR3: TGTGCCAGCAGTTTCCGCCCAGGGGGCACTGAAGCTTTCTTT. This encodes CASSFRPGGTEAFF.